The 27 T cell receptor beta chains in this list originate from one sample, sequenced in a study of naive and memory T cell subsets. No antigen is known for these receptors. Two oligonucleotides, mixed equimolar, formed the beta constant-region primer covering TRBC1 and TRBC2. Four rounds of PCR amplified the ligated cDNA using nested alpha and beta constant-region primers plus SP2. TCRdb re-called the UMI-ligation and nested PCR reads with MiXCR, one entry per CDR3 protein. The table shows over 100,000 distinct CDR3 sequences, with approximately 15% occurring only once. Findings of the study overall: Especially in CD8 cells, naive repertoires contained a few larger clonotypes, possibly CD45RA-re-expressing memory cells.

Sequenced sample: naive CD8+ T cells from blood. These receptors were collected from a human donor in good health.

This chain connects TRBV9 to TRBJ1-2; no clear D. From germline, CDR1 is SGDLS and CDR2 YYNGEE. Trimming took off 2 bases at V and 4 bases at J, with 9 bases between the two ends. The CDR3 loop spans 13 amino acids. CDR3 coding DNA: TGTGCCAGCAGCGTCGGGGTTGGCTATGGCTACACCTTC. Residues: CASSVGVGYGYTF.

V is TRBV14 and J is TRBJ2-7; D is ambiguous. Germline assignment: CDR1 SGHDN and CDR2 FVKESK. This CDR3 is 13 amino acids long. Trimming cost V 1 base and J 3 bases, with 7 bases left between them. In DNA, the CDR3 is TGTGCCAGCAGCCAAGTGCGGAGCTACGAGCAGTACTTC. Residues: CASSQVRSYEQYF.

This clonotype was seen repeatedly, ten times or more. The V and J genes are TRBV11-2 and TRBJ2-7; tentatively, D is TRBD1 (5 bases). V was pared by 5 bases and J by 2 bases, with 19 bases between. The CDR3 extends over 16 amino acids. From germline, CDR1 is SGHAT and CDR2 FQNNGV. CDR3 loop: CASSNTGQGGTYEQYF. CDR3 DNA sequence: TGTGCCAGCAGCAACACCGGGCAGGGCGGCACCTACGAGCAGTACTTC.

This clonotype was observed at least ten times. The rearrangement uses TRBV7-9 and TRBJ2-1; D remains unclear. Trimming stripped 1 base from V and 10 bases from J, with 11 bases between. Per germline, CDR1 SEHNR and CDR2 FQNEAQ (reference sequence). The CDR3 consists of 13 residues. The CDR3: CASSLDPATEQFF. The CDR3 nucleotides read TGTGCCAGCAGCTTAGATCCGGCTACCGAGCAGTTCTTC.

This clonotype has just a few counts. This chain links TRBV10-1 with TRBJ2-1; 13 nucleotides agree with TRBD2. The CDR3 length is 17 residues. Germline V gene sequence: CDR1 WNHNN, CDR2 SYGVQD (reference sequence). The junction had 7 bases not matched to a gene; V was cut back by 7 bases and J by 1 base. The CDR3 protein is CASTRGLAGFSYNEQFF. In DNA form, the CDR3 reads TGCGCCAGCACCAGGGGACTAGCGGGATTTTCCTACAATGAGCAGTTCTTC.

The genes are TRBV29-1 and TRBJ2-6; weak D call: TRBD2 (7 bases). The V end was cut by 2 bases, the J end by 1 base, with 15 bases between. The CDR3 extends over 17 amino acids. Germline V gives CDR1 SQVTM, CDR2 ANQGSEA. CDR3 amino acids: CSVELRGAPSGANVLTF. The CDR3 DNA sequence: TGCAGCGTTGAACTCCGGGGGGCGCCGTCTGGGGCCAACGTCCTGACTTTC.

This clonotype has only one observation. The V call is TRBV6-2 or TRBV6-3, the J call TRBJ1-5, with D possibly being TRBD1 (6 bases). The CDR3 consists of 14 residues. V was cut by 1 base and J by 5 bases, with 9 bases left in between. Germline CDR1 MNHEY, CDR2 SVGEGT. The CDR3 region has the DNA TGTGCCAGCAGTTACTGGGGGCACGATCAGCCCCAGCATTTT. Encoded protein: CASSYWGHDQPQHF.

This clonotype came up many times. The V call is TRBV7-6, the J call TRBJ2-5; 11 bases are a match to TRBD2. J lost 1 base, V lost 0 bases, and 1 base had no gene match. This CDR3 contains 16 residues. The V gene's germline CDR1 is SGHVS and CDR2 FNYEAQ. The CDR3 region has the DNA TGTGCCAGCAGCTTAGCGCTAGCGGGGGGCCAAGAGACCCAGTACTTC. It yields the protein CASSLALAGGQETQYF.

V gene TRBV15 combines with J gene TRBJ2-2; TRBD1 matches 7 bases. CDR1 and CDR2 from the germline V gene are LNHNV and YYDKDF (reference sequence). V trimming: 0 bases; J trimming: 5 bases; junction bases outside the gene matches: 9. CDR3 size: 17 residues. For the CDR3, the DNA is TGTGCCACCAGCAGAGATCTGGGACAGCCGGTGACCGGGGAGCTGTTTTTT. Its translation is CATSRDLGQPVTGELFF. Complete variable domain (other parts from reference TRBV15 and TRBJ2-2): DAMVIQNPRYQVTQFGKPVTLSCSQTLNHNVMYWYQQKSSQAPKLLFHYYDKDFNNEADTPDNFQSRRPNTSFCFLDIRSPGLGDTAMYLCATSRDLGQPVTGELFFGEGSRLTVL.

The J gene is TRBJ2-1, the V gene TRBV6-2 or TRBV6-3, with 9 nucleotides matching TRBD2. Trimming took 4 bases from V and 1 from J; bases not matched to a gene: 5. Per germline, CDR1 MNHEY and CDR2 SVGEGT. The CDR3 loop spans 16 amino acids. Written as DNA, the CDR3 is TGTGCCAGCAGTTTTAGCGGGGGTGCTTCCTACAATGAGCAGTTCTTC. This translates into CASSFSGGASYNEQFF.

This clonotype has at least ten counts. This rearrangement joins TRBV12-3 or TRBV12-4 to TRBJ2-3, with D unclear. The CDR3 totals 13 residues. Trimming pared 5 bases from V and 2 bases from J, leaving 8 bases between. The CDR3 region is CASSAYPTDTQYF. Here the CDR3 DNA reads TGTGCCAGCAGTGCCTACCCCACAGATACGCAGTATTTT.

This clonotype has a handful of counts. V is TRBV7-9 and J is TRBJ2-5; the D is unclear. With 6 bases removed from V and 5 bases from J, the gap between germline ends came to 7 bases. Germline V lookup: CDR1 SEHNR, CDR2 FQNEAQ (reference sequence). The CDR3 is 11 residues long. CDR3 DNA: TGTGCCAGCAGAGGGATGGAGACCCAGTACTTC. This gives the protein CASRGMETQYF.

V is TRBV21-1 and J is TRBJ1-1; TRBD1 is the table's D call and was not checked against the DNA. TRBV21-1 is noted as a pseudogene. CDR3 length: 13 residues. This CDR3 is CASSPAANTEAFF. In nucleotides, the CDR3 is TGTGCCAGCTCCCCCGCGGCCAACACTGAAGCTTTCTTT.

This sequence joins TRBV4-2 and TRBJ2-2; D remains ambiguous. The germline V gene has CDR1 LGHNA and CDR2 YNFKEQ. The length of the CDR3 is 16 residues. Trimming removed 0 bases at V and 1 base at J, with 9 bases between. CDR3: CASSQDYPKNTGELFF. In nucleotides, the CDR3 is TGTGCCAGCAGCCAAGATTACCCTAAGAACACCGGGGAGCTGTTTTTT.

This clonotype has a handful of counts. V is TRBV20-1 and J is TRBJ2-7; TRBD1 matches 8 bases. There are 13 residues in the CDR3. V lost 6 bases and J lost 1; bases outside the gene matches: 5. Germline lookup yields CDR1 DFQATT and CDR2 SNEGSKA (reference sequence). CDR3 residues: CSARQGFSYEQYF. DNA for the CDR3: TGCAGTGCCCGACAGGGGTTTTCCTACGAGCAGTACTTC.

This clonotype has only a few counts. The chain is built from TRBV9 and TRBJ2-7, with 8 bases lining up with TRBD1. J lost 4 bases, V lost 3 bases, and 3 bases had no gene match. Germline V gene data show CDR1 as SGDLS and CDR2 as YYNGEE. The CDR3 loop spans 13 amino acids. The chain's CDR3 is CASSATGGYEQYF. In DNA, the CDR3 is TGTGCCAGCAGCGCAACAGGGGGTTACGAGCAGTACTTC.

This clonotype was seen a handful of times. Here the CDR3 reads CASSQDPGVTEQYF. The CDR3 DNA follows: TGCGCCAGCAGCCAAGATCCCGGGGTTACCGAGCAGTACTTC. This chain joins TRBV4-3 and TRBJ2-7; a possible D gene is TRBD2 (5 bases). CDR3 length: 14 residues. The germline V and J ends were trimmed by 0 bases and 6 bases, with 12 bases remaining between them. CDR1 LGHNA and CDR2 YSLEER come from the germline V gene.

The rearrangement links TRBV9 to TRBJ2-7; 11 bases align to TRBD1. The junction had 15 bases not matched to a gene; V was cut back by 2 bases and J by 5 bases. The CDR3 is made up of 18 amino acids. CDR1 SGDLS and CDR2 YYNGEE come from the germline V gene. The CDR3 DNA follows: TGTGCCAGCAGCGTGCAACCCAGTTCGGGACAGGGGGGTAACGAGCAGTACTTC. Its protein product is CASSVQPSSGQGGNEQYF. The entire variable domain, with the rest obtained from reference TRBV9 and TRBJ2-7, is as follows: DSGVTQTPKHLITATGQRVTLRCSPRSGDLSVYWYQQSLDQGLQFLIQYYNGEERAKGNILERFSAQQFPDLHSELNLSSLELGDSALYFCASSVQPSSGQGGNEQYFGPGTRLTVT.

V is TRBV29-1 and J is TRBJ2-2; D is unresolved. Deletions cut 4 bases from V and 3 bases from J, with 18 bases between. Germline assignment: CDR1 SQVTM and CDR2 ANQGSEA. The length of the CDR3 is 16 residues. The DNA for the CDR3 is TGCAGCGTTGGTTCGGTTCGGTGGCAGTACACCGGGGAGCTGTTTTTT. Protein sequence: CSVGSVRWQYTGELFF.

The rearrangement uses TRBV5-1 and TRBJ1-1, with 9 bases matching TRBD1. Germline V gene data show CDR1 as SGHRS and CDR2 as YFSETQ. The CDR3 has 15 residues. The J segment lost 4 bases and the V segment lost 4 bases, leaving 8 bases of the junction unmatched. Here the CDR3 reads CASSIYRGQVTEAFF. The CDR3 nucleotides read TGCGCCAGCAGCATTTACAGGGGGCAGGTCACTGAAGCTTTCTTT.

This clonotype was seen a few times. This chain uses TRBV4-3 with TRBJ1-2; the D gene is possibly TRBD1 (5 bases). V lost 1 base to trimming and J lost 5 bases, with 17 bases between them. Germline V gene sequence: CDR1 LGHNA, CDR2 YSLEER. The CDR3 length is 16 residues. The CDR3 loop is CASSQAGQGGGYGYTF. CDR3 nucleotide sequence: TGCGCCAGCAGCCAAGCGGGGCAGGGAGGAGGGTATGGCTACACCTTC.

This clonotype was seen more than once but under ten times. The CDR3 loop is CASSSSSLGGRGPFTSHQPQHF. The CDR3 DNA is TGTGCCAGCAGTTCATCAAGCCTCGGTGGCAGGGGGCCTTTCACTTCACACCAGCCCCAGCATTTT. The gene calls are TRBV12-3 or TRBV12-4 and TRBJ1-5, with 8 bases identical to TRBD1. V lost 4 bases, J lost 7 bases, and 30 bases stayed unmatched. This CDR3 comprises 22 residues.

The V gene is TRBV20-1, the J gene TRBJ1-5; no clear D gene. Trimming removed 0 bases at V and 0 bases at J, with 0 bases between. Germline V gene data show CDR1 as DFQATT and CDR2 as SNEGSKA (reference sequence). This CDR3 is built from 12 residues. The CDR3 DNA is TGCAGTGCTAGAGATAGCAATCAGCCCCAGCATTTT. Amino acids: CSARDSNQPQHF.

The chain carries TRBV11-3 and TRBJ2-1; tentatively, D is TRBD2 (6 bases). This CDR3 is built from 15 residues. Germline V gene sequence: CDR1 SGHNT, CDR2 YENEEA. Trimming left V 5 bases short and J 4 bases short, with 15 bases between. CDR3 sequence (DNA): TGTGCCAGCAGCCGAGGAGGGAACCTTTACAATGAGCAGTTCTTC. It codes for CASSRGGNLYNEQFF.

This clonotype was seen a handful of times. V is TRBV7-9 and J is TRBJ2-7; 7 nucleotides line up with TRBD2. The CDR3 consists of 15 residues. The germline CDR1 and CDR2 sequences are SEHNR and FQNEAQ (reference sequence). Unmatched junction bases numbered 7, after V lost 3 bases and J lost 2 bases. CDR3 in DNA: TGTGCCAGCAGCTTGGTAGCGGGCCAAACCTACGAGCAGTACTTC. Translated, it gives CASSLVAGQTYEQYF.

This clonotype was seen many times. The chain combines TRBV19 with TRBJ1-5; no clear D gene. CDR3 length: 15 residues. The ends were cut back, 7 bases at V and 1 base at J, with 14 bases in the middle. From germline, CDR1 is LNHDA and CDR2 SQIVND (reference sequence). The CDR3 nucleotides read TGTGCCAGTAACTGGGCCGGGGAGAGCAATCAGCCCCAGCATTTT. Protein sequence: CASNWAGESNQPQHF.

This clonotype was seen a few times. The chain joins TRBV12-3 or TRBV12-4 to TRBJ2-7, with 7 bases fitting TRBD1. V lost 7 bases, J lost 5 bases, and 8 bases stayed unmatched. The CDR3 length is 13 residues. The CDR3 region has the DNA TGTGCCAGCAAAGAAGGGGGCGTCGACGAGCAGTACTTC. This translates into CASKEGGVDEQYF.